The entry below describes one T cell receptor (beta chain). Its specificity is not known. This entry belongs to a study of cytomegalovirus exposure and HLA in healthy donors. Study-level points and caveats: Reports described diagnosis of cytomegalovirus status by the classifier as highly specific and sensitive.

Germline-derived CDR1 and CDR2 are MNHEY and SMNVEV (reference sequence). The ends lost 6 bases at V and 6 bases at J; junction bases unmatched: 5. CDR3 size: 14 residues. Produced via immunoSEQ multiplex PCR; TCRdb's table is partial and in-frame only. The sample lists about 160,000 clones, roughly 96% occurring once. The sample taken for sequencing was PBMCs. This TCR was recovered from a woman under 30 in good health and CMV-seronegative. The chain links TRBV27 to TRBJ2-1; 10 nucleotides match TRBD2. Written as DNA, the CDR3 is TGTGCCAGCAGGAGGAGCGGGGGGGTCAATGAGCAGTTCTTC. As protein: CASRRSGGVNEQFF.